This T cell receptor (beta chain) was recorded in a study of regulatory T cells in long-lasting Graves disease. Libraries of TCR beta came from iRepertoire HTBI primers plus Arm-PCR of CDR3 regions. Authors' processing steps: Identification yielded 60 or so TRBV and 13 to 15 TRBJ segments across samples. TCRdb called the multiplex PCR reads again in MiXCR, with one record for every CDR3 protein. TCRdb assigned the V and J calls; the authors' analysis was not used. The sample gives approximately 470,000 distinct CDR3 sequences, roughly 16% of which show up once; more than 10% is in the top ten. Regarding this clonotype: The antigen is undetermined.

Time point described: newly diagnosed GD, antithyroid drugs for less than 3 months. PBMCs were the source of the RNA used for TCR sequencing. General observations from the study: Investigators studied peripheral blood only, not thyroid tissue. There was favoring of TRBV28, TRBJ1-2 and TRBJ2-5 in persistent disease.

The V and J ends lost 4 bases and 0 bases, in that order; junction bases with no gene match: 6. The CDR3 runs 15 residues. Germline loops: CDR1 MDHEN, CDR2 SYDVKM. These data were likewise used in another study, on T cells in Graves' hyperthyroidism and ophthalmopathy. That source adds: In validation, the model predicted ophthalmopathy. These predictions came a median around 5.9 months before onset.

The gene calls are TRBV28 and TRBJ2-7; 7 bases map to TRBD1. Source: peripheral blood mononuclear cells (PBMCs), taken at new diagnosis, from a patient treated with antithyroid drugs. The TCR sequence derives from a man aged 40-49 years with Graves disease. The CDR3 nucleotides are TGTGCCAGCAGTTCTCAGGGGGTTACCTCCTACGAGCAGTACTTC. It encodes CASSSQGVTSYEQYF.